The clone carrying this T cell receptor (beta chain) was recorded a few times. TCRdb independently ran MiXCR on the 5' RACE reads; one entry per CDR3 protein. The sample consists of around 57,000 distinct CDR3 sequences, about 28% of them appearing once. This CDR3 has 13 amino acids. V was clipped by 0 bases and J by 2 bases, with 4 bases between them. CDR1 is SGDLS, CDR2 YYNGEE, per germline. Memory CD4+ T cells were sorted as CD4+CD45RO+CD25- cells. This clonotype was sampled from a female donor with breast cancer. The sequenced material came from tumor-infiltrating memory CD4+ T cells sorted from the breast tumor. Subset noted: memory CD4+ T cells, CD4+CD45RO+CD25-. The V call is TRBV9, the J call TRBJ2-3; the D is unclear. The CDR3 loop is CASSVDFTDTQYF. For the CDR3, the DNA is TGTGCCAGCAGCGTAGATTTCACAGATACGCAGTATTTT.